A selection of T cell receptor beta chains follows, all from one sample in a study of blood T cell repertoires in COVID-19. Repertoires were generated with immunoSEQ multiplex PCR, while TCRdb's copy carries only in-frame clones and drops some. The sample lists about 230,000 clones, approximately 90% occurring once. The specimen sequenced was peripheral blood. These receptors all stem from a man younger than 40 with COVID-19, enrolled during active disease. Both conserved end residues are part of each CDR3. A D gene is named only where the DNA matches it firmly. For some rows the clone size is stated as once, few or many, or as a class when expanded; others skip it.

D gene | clone size | J gene | V gene | CDR3 DNA | CDR3 protein
. | . | TRBJ2-2 | TRBV3-1/TRBV3-2 | TGTGCCAGCAGCCAATTTCGGGTCACCGGGGAGCTGTTTTTT | CASSQFRVTGELFF
. | . | TRBJ1-1 | TRBV6-5 | TGTGCCAGCAGTTACTCCCAGGTCACTGAAGCTTTCTTT | CASSYSQVTEAFF
. | once | TRBJ2-2 | TRBV11-1 | TGTGCCAGCAGCTTAGCTTTGGGACAAGGGGTTTCCGGGGAGCTGTTTTTT | CASSLALGQGVSGELFF
TRBD1 | . | TRBJ1-5 | TRBV4-1 | TGCGCCAGCAGCCCTATAGGGACAGGGGTCCAAAATCAGCCCCAGCATTTT | CASSPIGTGVQNQPQHF
. | . | TRBJ1-1 | TRBV18 | TGTGCCAGCTCACCAGGGGCCGATATGAACACTGAAGCTTTCTTT | CASSPGADMNTEAFF
TRBD1 | . | TRBJ1-1 | TRBV27 | TGTGCCAGCAGTACCATCCGGGACAGTGAAGCTTTCTTT | CASSTIRDSEAFF
. | . | TRBJ2-1 | TRBV7-8 | TGTGCCAGCAGCTTAGCCGCGGGATACTCCTACAATGAGCAGTTCTTC | CASSLAAGYSYNEQFF
. | . | TRBJ1-2 | TRBV7-8 | TGTGCCAGCAGCCCCAGGGTGGGCTATGGCTACACCTTC | CASSPRVGYGYTF
. | . | TRBJ1-2 | TRBV12-5 | TGTGCTAGTGGTTCAGAGGTATACTATGGCTACACCTTC | CASGSEVYYGYTF
. | . | TRBJ2-1 | TRBV7-3 | TGTGCCAGCAGCTTAAGAGCGGGGGACAGAGCCTACAATGAGCAGTTCTTC | CASSLRAGDRAYNEQFF
TRBD1 | . | TRBJ2-7 | TRBV25-1 | TGTGCCAGCAGTGATTCGGGGACAGGCGCTTGGTACGAGCAGTACTTC | CASSDSGTGAWYEQYF
. | . | TRBJ2-5 | TRBV11-1 | TGTGCCAGCAGCTTAGGGGGCGAAGAGACCCAGTACTTC | CASSLGGEETQYF
. | . | TRBJ1-5 | TRBV27 | TGTGCCAGCAGTTTGTACACCCATAGCAATCAGCCCCAGCATTTT | CASSLYTHSNQPQHF
. | . | TRBJ1-5 | TRBV5-4 | TGTGCCAGCAGCGCCGGTCCCAATTATAGCAATCAGCCCCAGCATTTT | CASSAGPNYSNQPQHF
. | many | TRBJ2-7 | TRBV4-1 | TGCGCCAGCAGCCAAGTAGAGGGCGCATCCCACGAGCAGTACTTC | CASSQVEGASHEQYF
. | once | TRBJ2-6 | TRBV28 | TGTGCCAGCAGTTTGGAGTCTGGGGCCAACGTCCTGACTTTC | CASSLESGANVLTF
TRBD2 | . | TRBJ2-7 | TRBV27 | TGTGCCAGCAGTTCGGGGACTAGCGGGCTCCACCCGGGCGAGCAGTACTTC | CASSSGTSGLHPGEQYF
. | . | TRBJ1-4 | TRBV5-6 | TGTGCCAGCAGCTTGGTGGGGGGGACGGTTGACAAACTGTTTTTT | CASSLVGGTVDKLFF
TRBD2 | . | TRBJ2-5 | TRBV4-2 | TGTGCCAGCAGCCGACTCAGCGGGGGGTACCAAGAGACCCAGTACTTC | CASSRLSGGYQETQYF
TRBD1 | . | TRBJ1-3 | TRBV24-1 | TGTGCCACCAGTGACGCAGGGGGAGCTGGAAACACCATATATTTT | CATSDAGGAGNTIYF
TRBD2 | . | TRBJ2-2 | TRBV7-2 | TGTGCCAGCAGCTTATATAGCGGGAGTAACACCGGGGAGCTGTTTTTT | CASSLYSGSNTGELFF
. | . | TRBJ1-5 | TRBV6-5 | TGTGCCAGCAGTCCGACAGGATGGAACAATCAGCCCCAGCATTTT | CASSPTGWNNQPQHF
. | . | TRBJ2-5 | TRBV6-5 | TGTGCCAGCAGTTTCAGGGGGGCCGGACAAGAGACCCAGTACTTC | CASSFRGAGQETQYF
. | . | TRBJ2-7 | TRBV3-1/TRBV3-2 | TGTGCCAGCAGCCCCCTAATCCAGGGAGCGGGCGGGGAGCAGTACTTC | CASSPLIQGAGGEQYF
TRBD1 | . | TRBJ2-7 | TRBV6-5 | TGTGCCAGCAGACGGGGACAGGGATCTGTTTCCGAGCAGTACTTC | CASRRGQGSVSEQYF
TRBD1 | . | TRBJ1-2 | TRBV29-1 | TGCAGCGTTGGGGGGGACAGGGCAATCTATGGCTACACCTTC | CSVGGDRAIYGYTF
TRBD1 | . | TRBJ2-7 | TRBV3-1/TRBV3-2 | TGTGCCAGCAGCGCCCAGGACAGGGGGCCTAGGCAGTACTTC | CASSAQDRGPRQYF
. | . | TRBJ1-4 | TRBV7-2 | TGTGCCAGCAGCTGGCAGACAGAATATAATGAAAAACTGTTTTTT | CASSWQTEYNEKLFF
. | . | TRBJ1-1 | TRBV20-1 | TGCAGCGCGGAAATGGGCACTGAAGCTTTCTTT | CSAEMGTEAFF
TRBD2 | . | TRBJ2-1 | TRBV30 | TGTGCCTGGAGTGTTTCTAGCGGGAGTCCGACGTTCTTC | CAWSVSSGSPTFF
TRBD1 | . | TRBJ2-3 | TRBV4-2 | TGTGCCAGCAGCCAAACCCGGAACAGGGGGAACACAGATACGCAGTATTTT | CASSQTRNRGNTDTQYF
TRBD1 | once | TRBJ1-5 | TRBV5-4 | TGTGCCAGCAGCTTGGTGCGTGATGGACAGGGGGCCAATCAGCCCCAGCATTTT | CASSLVRDGQGANQPQHF
TRBD1 | . | TRBJ1-2 | TRBV27 | TGTGCCAGCAGCCCACGACAGGGATTATATGGCTACACCTTC | CASSPRQGLYGYTF